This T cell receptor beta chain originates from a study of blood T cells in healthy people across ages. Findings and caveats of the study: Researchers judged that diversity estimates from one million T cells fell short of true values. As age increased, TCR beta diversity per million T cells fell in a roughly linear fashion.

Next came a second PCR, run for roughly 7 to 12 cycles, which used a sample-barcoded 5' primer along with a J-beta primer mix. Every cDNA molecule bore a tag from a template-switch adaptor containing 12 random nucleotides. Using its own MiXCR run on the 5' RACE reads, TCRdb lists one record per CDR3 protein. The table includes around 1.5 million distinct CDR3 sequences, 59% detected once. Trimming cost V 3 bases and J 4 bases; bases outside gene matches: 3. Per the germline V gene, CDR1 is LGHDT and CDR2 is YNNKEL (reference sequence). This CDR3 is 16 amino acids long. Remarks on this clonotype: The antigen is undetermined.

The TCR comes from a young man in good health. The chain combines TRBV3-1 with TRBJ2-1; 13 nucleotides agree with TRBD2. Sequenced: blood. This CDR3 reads CASSHPTSGRYNEQFF. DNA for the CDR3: TGTGCCAGCAGCCACCCGACTAGCGGGAGGTACAATGAGCAGTTCTTC.